This TCR beta chain emerged from a study of blood T cell repertoires in COVID-19. The assay was immunoSEQ multiplex PCR, and TCRdb's table has in-frame clones only and misses some. The sample gives tens of thousands of clones, about 90% of which show up once; roughly 1.5% is in the top ten. The CDR3 runs to 15 residues. Per the germline V gene, CDR1 is KGHSH and CDR2 is LQKENI. V was cut by 2 bases and J by 1 base, with 9 bases left in between. The sequence was collected from a human donor with active COVID-19. The donor label of this sample is uncertain. The specimen sequenced was peripheral blood. The rearrangement links TRBV18 to TRBJ2-1, with unresolved D. The CDR3 bases are TGTGCCAGCTCACCAAGGCTAGATTCCTACAATGAGCAGTTCTTC. This sequence encodes CASSPRLDSYNEQFF.